The 12 T cell receptor beta chains given below trace back to one sample, sequenced in a study of beta chain features in type 1 diabetes. Reverse transcribing all isolated RNA meant expressed TCRB transcripts were sequenced. The table came from immunoSEQ multiplex PCR; TCRdb's copy has only in-frame clones and leaves some out. The profile covers around 690,000 clones, with over 10% appearing a single time and more than 0.09% taken by the ten largest. Study observations and caveats: TCRB CDR3 length was moderately but significantly reduced in all four CD4+ subsets of Type 1 diabetes patients.

Antigens of these TCRs are unknown. The sample taken for sequencing was naive CD4+ T cells from blood. The receptor set was obtained from a man younger than 40 with type 1 diabetes.

The chain has TRBV28 and TRBJ2-7; D tentatively fits TRBD1 or TRBD2 (5 bases each). The length of the CDR3 is 14 residues. Trimming shortened V by 6 bases and J by 4 bases, and 16 bases separated the two germline ends. Germline V gene sequence: CDR1 MDHEN, CDR2 SYDVKM. The CDR3: CASRGVSGRYEQYF. The DNA for the CDR3 is TGTGCCAGCAGGGGGGTGTCAGGGAGATACGAGCAGTACTTC.

V usage is TRBV9 and J usage is TRBJ1-1; maybe TRBD1 (6 bases). The V gene lost 2 bases and the J gene lost 10 bases, with 18 bases spanning the gap. CDR1 is SGDLS, CDR2 YYNGEE, per germline. This CDR3 region has 14 residues. CDR3 coding DNA: TGTGCCAGCAGCGTTGACCCAGGGGCGGACCGAGCTTTCTTT. This sequence encodes CASSVDPGADRAFF.

Only a few counts were recorded for this clone. The same CDR3 can be traced to other DNA sequences in this sample. This chain uses TRBV7-2 with TRBJ2-7, with 8 nucleotides matching TRBD1. Trimming at V came to 5 bases and at J to 2 bases, leaving 5 bases not matched to a gene. The CDR3 is 14 residues long. Germline-derived CDR1 and CDR2 are SGHTA and FQGNSA. CDR3 in amino acids: CASSPGQGPYEQYF. The CDR3 region has the DNA TGTGCCAGCAGCCCCGGACAGGGCCCCTACGAGCAGTACTTC.

CDR3 nucleotides: TGTGCCGTTCGGGCGGAAAACACCATATATTTT. Protein sequence: CAVRAENTIYF. The rearrangement joins TRBV28 to TRBJ1-3; D ambiguous. Germline assignment: CDR1 MDHEN and CDR2 SYDVKM. There are 11 residues in the CDR3. V was shortened by 11 bases and J by 6 bases, with 11 bases between the two germline ends.

This clone was counted a few times. Here the CDR3 DNA reads TGTGCCAGCAGGATCGGGACTAGCGGTCAAGAGACCCAGTACTTC. It codes for CASRIGTSGQETQYF. The rearrangement uses TRBV7-6 and TRBJ2-5; TRBD2 matches 11 bases. V lost 6 bases to trimming and J lost 2 bases; unmatched junction nucleotides: 5. The CDR3 is 15 amino acids. CDR1 and CDR2 from the germline V gene are SGHVS and FNYEAQ.

This sequence joins TRBV25-1 and TRBJ1-2; TRBD1 agrees at 8 bases. Trimming took 7 bases from V and 4 from J; bases not matched to a gene: 5. The CDR3 covers 13 residues. Germline assignment: CDR1 MGHDK and CDR2 SYGVNS. The CDR3 bases are TGTGCCAGCATGAAGACAGGGGCCTATGGCTACACCTTC. It translates to CASMKTGAYGYTF.

This clone was detected a few times. V gene TRBV6-5 combines with J gene TRBJ1-1; a possible D gene is TRBD1 (5 bases). Germline-derived CDR1 and CDR2 are MNHEY and SVGAGI. The CDR3 totals 13 residues. Trimming cost V 6 bases and J 6 bases, with 14 bases left between them. CDR3 in DNA: TGTGCCAGCAGACACCCCAGGGTGTCTGAAGCTTTCTTT. Its protein is CASRHPRVSEAFF.

This clone was counted between two and nine times. This rearrangement joins TRBV2 to TRBJ2-5; 7 nucleotides align to TRBD2. V lost 11 bases, J lost 3 bases, and 3 bases stayed unmatched. This CDR3 has 11 amino acids. Germline lookup yields CDR1 SNHLY and CDR2 FYNNEI. CDR3 sequence: CAGSGEETQYF. The CDR3 DNA is TGTGCCGGGAGCGGGGAAGAGACCCAGTACTTC.

This chain joins TRBV7-9 and TRBJ2-7; 9 bases are shared with TRBD1. The length of the CDR3 is 15 residues. With V trimmed by 1 base and J by 0 bases, 1 base remained unmatched. From germline, CDR1 is SEHNR and CDR2 FQNEAQ (reference sequence). CDR3 DNA sequence: TGTGCCAGCAGCTTAGAGGGACAGGGCTCCTACGAGCAGTACTTC. Amino acids: CASSLEGQGSYEQYF.

The J gene is TRBJ1-1, the V gene TRBV2, with D perhaps TRBD1 (6 bases). CDR3 length: 14 residues. Trimming stripped 4 bases from V and 1 base from J, with 10 bases between. Germline loops: CDR1 SNHLY, CDR2 FYNNEI. CDR3 amino acids: CASSGGGENTEAFF. DNA for the CDR3: TGTGCCAGCAGTGGAGGGGGAGAGAACACTGAAGCTTTCTTT.

This chain uses TRBV13 with TRBJ1-2; D is perhaps TRBD1 (5 bases). The V gene lost 0 bases and the J gene lost 8 bases, with 10 bases spanning the gap. Germline V lookup: CDR1 PRHDT, CDR2 FYEKMQ (reference sequence). The CDR3 runs to 13 residues. CDR3 nucleotide sequence: TGTGCCAGCAGCTTAGGCGGGGCATGGGGCTACACCTTC. Translated, it gives CASSLGGAWGYTF.

In this sample, this clone turned up a few times. The chain links TRBV28 to TRBJ1-4; 7 bases agree with TRBD1. CDR1 is MDHEN, CDR2 SYDVKM, per germline. The junction had 4 bases not matched to a gene; V was cut back by 5 bases and J by 4 bases. The CDR3 totals 14 residues. CDR3: CASSTGQLNEKLFF. The CDR3 DNA is TGTGCCAGCAGTACGGGACAGCTTAATGAAAAACTGTTTTTT.